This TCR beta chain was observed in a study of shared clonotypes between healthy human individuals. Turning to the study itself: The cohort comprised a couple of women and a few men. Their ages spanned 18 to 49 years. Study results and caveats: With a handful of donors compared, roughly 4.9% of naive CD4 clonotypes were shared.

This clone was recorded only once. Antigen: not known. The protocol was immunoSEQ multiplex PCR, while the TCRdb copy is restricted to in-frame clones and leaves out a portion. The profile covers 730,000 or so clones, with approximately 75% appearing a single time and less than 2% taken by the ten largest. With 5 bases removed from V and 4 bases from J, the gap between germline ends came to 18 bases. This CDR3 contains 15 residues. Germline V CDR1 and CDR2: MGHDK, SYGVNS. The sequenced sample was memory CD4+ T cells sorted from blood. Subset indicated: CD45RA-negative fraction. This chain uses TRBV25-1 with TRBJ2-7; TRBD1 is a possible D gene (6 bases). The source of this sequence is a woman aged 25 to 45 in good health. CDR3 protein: CASSNKTGSGYEQYF. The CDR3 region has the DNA TGTGCCAGCAGTAACAAAACAGGGAGCGGTTACGAGCAGTACTTC.